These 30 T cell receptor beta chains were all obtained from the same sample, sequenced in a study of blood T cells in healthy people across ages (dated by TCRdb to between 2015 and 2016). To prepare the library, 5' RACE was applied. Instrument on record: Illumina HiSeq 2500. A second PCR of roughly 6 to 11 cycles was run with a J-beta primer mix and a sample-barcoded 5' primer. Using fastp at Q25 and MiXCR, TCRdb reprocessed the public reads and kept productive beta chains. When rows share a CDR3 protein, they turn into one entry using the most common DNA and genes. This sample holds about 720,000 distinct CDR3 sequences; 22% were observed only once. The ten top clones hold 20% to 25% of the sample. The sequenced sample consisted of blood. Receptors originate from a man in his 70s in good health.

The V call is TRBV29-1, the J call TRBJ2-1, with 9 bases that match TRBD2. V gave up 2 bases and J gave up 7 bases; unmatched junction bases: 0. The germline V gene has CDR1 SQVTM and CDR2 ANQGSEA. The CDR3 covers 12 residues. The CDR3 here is CSVELAGNEQFF. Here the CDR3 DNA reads TGCAGCGTTGAACTAGCGGGGAATGAGCAGTTCTTC.

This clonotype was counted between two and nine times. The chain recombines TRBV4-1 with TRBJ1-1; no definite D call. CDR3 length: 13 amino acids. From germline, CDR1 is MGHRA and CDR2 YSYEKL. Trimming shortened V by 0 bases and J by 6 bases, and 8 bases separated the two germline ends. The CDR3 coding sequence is TGCGCCAGCAGCCAAGAAGGGAGGGCTGAAGCTTTCTTT. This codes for CASSQEGRAEAFF.

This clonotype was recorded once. As DNA, the CDR3 is TGTGCCAGTAGTTCCCCGGGACGCAGTTCAATCAATGAGCAGTTCTTC. It encodes CASSSPGRSSINEQFF. V usage is TRBV19 and J usage is TRBJ2-1, with D perhaps assigned TRBD1 or TRBD2 (5 bases each). Germline V CDR1 and CDR2: LNHDA, SQIVND (reference sequence). The CDR3 runs 16 residues. Trimming stripped 5 bases from V and 6 bases from J, with 20 bases between.

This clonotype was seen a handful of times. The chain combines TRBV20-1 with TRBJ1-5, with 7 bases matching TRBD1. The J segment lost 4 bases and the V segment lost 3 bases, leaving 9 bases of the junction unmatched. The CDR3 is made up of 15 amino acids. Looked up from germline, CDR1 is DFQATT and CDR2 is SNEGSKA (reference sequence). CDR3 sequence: CSASHRQGLNQPQHF. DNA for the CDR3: TGCAGTGCTAGCCACCGACAGGGCCTAAATCAGCCCCAGCATTTT.

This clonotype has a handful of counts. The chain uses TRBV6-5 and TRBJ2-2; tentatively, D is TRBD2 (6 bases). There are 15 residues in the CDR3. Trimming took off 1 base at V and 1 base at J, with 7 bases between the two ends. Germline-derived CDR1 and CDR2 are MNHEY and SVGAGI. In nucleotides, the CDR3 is TGTGCCAGCAGTTACTGGCGGGGGAACACCGGGGAGCTGTTTTTT. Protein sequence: CASSYWRGNTGELFF.

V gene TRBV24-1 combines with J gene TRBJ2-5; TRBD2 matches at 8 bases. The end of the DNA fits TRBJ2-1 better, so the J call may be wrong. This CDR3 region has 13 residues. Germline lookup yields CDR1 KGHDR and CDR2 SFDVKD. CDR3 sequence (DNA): TGTGCCACCATGAAGCGGGAGAGTGATGAGCAGTTCTTC. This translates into CATMKRESDEQFF.

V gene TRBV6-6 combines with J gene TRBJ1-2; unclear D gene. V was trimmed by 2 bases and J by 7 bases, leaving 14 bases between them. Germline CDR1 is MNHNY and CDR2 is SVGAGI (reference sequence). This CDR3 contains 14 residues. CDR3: CASSYADASSGYTF. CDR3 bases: TGTGCCAGCAGTTACGCCGACGCATCCAGTGGCTACACCTTC.

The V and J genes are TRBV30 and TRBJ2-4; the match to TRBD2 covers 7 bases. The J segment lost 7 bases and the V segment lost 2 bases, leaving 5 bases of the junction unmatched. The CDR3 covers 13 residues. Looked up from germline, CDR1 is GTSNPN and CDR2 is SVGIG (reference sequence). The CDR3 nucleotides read TGTGCCTGGAGTAATGCGGGAGTGAACATTCAGTACTTC. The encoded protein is CAWSNAGVNIQYF.

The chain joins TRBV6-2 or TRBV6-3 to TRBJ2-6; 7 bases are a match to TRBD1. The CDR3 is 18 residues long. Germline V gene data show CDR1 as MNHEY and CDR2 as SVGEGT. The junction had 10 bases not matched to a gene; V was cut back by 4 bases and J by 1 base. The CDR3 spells CASSSHSGQISGANVLTF. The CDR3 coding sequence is TGTGCCAGCAGTTCGCACTCGGGACAGATATCTGGGGCCAACGTCCTGACTTTC.

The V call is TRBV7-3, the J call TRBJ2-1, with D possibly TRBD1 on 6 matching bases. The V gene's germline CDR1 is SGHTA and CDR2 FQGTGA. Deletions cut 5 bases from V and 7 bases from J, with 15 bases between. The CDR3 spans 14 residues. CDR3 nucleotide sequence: TGTGCCAGCAGCCTAATAGGGACACGAAATGAGCAGTTCTTC. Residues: CASSLIGTRNEQFF.

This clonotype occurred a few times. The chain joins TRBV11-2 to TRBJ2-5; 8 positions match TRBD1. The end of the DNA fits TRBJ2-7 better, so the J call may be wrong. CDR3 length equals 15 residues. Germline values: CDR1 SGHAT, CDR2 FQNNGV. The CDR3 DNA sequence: TGTGCCAGCAGCTTGAGACAGGGGTGGTCGTCCGAGCAGTACTTC. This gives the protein CASSLRQGWSSEQYF.

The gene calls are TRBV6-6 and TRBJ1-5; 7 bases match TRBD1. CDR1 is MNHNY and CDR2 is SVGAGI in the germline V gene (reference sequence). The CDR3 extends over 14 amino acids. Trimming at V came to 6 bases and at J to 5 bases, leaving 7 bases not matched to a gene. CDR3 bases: TGTGCCAGCAGGCCCACAGGGGTTTATCAGCCCCAGCATTTT. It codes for CASRPTGVYQPQHF.

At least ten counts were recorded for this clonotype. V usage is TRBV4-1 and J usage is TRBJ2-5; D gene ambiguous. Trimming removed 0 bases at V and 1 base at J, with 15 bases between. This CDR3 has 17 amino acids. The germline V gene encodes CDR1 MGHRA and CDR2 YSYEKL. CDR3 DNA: TGCGCCAGCAGCCAAGAGGGAATGGGCAGGAGCCAAGAGACCCAGTACTTC. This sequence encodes CASSQEGMGRSQETQYF.

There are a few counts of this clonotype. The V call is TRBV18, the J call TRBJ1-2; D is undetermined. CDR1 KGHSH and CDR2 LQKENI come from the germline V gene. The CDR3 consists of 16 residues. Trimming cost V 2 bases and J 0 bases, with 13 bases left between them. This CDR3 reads CASSPGSGRSNYGYTF. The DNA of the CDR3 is TGTGCCAGCTCACCAGGCTCCGGGCGCTCTAACTATGGCTACACCTTC. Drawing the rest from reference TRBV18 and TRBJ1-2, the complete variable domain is NAGVMQNPRHLVRRRGQEARLRCSPMKGHSHVYWYRQLPEEGLKFMVYLQKENIIDESGMPKERFSAEFPKEGPSILRIQQVVRGDSAAYFCASSPGSGRSNYGYTFGSGTRLTVV.

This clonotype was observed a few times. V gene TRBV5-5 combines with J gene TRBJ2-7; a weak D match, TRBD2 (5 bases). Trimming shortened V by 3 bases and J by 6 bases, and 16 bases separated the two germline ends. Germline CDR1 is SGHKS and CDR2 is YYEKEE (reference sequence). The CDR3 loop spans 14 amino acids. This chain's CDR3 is CASSSRTFEGEQYV. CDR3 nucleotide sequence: TGTGCCAGCAGCTCGAGGACTTTCGAAGGCGAGCAGTACGTC.

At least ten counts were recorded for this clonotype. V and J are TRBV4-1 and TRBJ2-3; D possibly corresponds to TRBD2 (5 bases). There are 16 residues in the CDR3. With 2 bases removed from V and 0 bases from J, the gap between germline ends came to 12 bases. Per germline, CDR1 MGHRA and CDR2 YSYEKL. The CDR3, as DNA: TGCGCCAGCAGCCAATTAAGCGGCGTTAGCACAGATACGCAGTATTTT. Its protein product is CASSQLSGVSTDTQYF.

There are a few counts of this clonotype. The CDR3 loop is CASSEGSGGYTF. The CDR3 DNA reads as TGCGCCAGCAGCGAGGGGTCCGGGGGCTACACCTTC. The chain links TRBV5-1 to TRBJ1-2; tentative D call: TRBD1 (5 bases). The CDR3 runs to 12 residues. From germline, CDR1 is SGHRS and CDR2 YFSETQ. The germline V and J ends were trimmed by 4 bases and 8 bases, with 12 bases remaining between them.

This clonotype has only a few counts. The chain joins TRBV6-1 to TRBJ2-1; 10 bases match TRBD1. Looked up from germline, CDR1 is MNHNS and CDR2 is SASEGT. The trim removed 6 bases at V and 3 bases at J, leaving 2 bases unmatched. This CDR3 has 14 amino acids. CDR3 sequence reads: CASRGTGVYNEQFF. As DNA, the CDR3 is TGTGCCAGCAGGGGGACAGGGGTCTACAATGAGCAGTTCTTC.

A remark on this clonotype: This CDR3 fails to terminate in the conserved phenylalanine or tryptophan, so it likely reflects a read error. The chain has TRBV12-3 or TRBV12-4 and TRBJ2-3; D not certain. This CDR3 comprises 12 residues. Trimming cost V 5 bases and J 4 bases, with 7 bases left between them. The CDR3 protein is CASSVSADTQYS. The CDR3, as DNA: TGTGCCAGCAGTGTATCCGCAGATACGCAGTATTCT.

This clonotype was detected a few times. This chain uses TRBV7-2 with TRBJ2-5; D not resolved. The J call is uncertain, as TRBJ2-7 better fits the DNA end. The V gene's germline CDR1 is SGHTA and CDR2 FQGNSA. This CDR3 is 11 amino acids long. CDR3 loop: CASSSNYEQYV. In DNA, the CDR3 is TGTGCCAGCAGCTCGAACTACGAGCAGTACGTC.

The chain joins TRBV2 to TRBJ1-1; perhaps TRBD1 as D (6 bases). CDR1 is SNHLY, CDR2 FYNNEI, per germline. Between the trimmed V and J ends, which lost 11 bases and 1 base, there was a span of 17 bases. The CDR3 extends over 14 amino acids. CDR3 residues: CAGMVGQPNTEAFF. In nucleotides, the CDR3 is TGTGCCGGCATGGTCGGACAGCCGAACACTGAAGCTTTCTTT.

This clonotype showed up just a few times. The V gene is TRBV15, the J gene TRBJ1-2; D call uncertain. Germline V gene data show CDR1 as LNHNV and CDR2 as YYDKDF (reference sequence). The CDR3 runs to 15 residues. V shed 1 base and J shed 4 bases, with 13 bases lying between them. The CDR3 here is CATSRVLTESYGYTF. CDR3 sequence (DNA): TGTGCCACCAGCAGAGTCCTGACGGAATCCTATGGCTACACCTTC.

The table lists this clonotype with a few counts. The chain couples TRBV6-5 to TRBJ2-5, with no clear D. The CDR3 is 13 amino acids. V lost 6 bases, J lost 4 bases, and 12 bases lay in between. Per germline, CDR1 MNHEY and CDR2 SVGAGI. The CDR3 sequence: CASSLTAGETQYF. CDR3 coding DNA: TGTGCCAGCAGCTTGACCGCAGGAGAGACCCAGTACTTC.

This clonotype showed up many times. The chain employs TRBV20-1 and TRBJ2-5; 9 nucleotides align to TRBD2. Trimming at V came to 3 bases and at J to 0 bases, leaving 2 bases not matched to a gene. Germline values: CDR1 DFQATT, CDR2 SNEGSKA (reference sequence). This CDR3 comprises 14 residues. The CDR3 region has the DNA TGCAGTGCTAGGACTAGCGGAAACCAAGAGACCCAGTACTTC. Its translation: CSARTSGNQETQYF.

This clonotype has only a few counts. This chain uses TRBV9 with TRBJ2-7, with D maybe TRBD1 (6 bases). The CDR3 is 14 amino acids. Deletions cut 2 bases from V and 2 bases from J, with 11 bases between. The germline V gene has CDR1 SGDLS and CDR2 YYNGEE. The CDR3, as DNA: TGTGCCAGCAGCGTCTCCGAGGGGGCCTACGAGCAGTACTTC. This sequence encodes CASSVSEGAYEQYF.

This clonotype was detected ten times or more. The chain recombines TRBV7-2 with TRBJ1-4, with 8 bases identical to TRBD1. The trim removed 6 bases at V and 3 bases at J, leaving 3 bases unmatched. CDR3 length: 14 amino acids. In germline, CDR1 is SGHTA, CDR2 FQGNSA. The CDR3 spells CASRVTGANEKLFF. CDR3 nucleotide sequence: TGTGCCAGCAGGGTGACAGGGGCTAATGAAAAACTGTTTTTT. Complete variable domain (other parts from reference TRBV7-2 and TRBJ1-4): GAGVSQSPSNKVTEKGKDVELRCDPISGHTALYWYRQSLGQGLEFLIYFQGNSAPDKSGLPSDRFSAERTGGSVSTLTIQRTQQEDSAVYLCASRVTGANEKLFFGSGTQLSVL.

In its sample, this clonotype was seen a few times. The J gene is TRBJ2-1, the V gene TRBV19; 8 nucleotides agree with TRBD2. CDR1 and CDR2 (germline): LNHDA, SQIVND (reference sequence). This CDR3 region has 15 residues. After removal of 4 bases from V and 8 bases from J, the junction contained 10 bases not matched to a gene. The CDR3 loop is CASSTPAGAWDEQFF. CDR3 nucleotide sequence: TGTGCCAGTAGTACCCCAGCGGGAGCGTGGGATGAGCAGTTCTTC.

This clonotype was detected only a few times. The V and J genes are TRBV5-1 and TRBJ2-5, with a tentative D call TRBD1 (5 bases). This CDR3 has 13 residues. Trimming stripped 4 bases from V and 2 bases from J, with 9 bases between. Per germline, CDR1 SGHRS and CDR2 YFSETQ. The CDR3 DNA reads TGCGCCAGCAGCCGACAGACTCAAGAGACCCAGTACTTC. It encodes CASSRQTQETQYF.

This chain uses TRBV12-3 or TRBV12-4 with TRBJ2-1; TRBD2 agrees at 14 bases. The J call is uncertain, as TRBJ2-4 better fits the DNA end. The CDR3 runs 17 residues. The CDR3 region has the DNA TGTGCCAGCAGTTCCTTCCGGACTAGCGGGAGGTCGGTTACTCAGTACTTC. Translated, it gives CASSSFRTSGRSVTQYF.

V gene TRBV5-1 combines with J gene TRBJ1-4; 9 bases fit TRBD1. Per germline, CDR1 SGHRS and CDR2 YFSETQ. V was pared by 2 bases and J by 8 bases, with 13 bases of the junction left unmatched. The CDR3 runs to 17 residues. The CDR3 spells CASSLTIPGTGYEKLFF. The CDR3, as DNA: TGCGCCAGCAGCTTAACCATCCCCGGGACAGGGTACGAAAAACTGTTTTTT.